What follows is one T cell receptor beta chain and its context. This CDR3 region has 12 residues. Per the germline V gene, CDR1 is ENHRY and CDR2 is SYGVKD. V was clipped by 7 bases and J by 8 bases, with 14 bases between them. The data are from a study of technical replicates of blood from several donors. TCRdb's copy holds only in-frame clones and misses some; the assay was immunoSEQ multiplex PCR. The sample has about 79,000 clones, around 90% seen once. The TCR sequence derives from a human donor in good health. Some clones in this sample may be carry-over from other donors' samples. The gene calls are TRBV10-3 and TRBJ1-1, with D tentatively TRBD1 (6 bases). Sequencing used T cells isolated from PBMCs. The DNA of the CDR3 is TGTGCCATCACCGGGGGGGGCGAAGAAGCTTTCTTT. Encoded protein: CAITGGGEEAFF.